A single sample gave rise to the 13 T cell receptor beta chains below, sequenced in a study of blood T cell repertoires in COVID-19. Produced via immunoSEQ multiplex PCR; TCRdb's table is partial and in-frame only. The sample yields 100,000 to 150,000 clones, 75% to 90% seen once. Sequenced: PBMCs or T cells enriched from blood (not recorded which). Receptors originate from a woman aged 45-60 years who had recovered from COVID-19.

The chain couples TRBV19 to TRBJ1-3, with TRBD1 matching 7 bases. CDR3 length: 15 residues. CDR1 LNHDA and CDR2 SQIVND come from the germline V gene (reference sequence). V lost 6 bases, J lost 3 bases, and 8 bases stayed unmatched. The CDR3 sequence is CASSPLRTGGNTIYF. The CDR3 bases are TGTGCCAGTAGCCCCCTTAGGACAGGTGGAAACACCATATATTTT.

The V gene is TRBV4-3, the J gene TRBJ1-2; no definite D call. The germline gives CDR1 LGHNA, CDR2 YSLEER. The CDR3 covers 15 residues. The V gene lost 2 bases and the J gene lost 1 base, with 11 bases spanning the gap. CDR3 sequence reads: CASSQLSSGNYGYTF. DNA of the CDR3: TGCGCCAGCAGCCAATTGAGCTCGGGTAACTATGGCTACACCTTC.

This chain links TRBV11-3 with TRBJ1-6; D uncertain. CDR1 is SGHNT and CDR2 is YENEEA in the germline V gene. The CDR3 covers 17 residues. V was cut by 0 bases and J by 9 bases, with 18 bases left in between. The DNA of the CDR3 is TGTGCCAGCAGCTTAGATCGGGTCGGCGGGCGCGGTTCACCCCTCCACTTT. This encodes CASSLDRVGGRGSPLHF.

This clone appeared a few times. The germline gene is not matched at one end of the junction; a read error may be the cause. The rearrangement links TRBV7-7 to TRBJ2-5; perhaps TRBD2 as D (5 bases). The CDR3 is 15 amino acids. CDR1 SSHAT and CDR2 FNYEAQ come from the germline V gene (reference sequence). This CDR3 reads CASSLGPGERETQYF. Written as DNA, the CDR3 is TGTGCTAGCAGCTTGGGTCCCGGGGAGCGGGAGACCCAGTACTTC.

CDR3 region: CASSPRLQETQYF. CDR3 sequence (DNA): TGTGCCAGCAGCCCGCGGTTGCAAGAGACCCAGTACTTC. The chain combines TRBV7-6 with TRBJ2-5; no firm D call. Per the germline V gene, CDR1 is SGHVS and CDR2 is FNYEAQ. V was shortened by 5 bases and J by 2 bases, with 9 bases between the two germline ends. The CDR3 consists of 13 residues. Based on the CDR3 plus reference TRBV7-6 and TRBJ2-5, the full variable domain is GAGVSQSPRYKVTKRGQDVALRCDPISGHVSLYWYRQALGQGPEFLTYFNYEAQQDKSGLPNDRFSAERPEGSISTLTIQRTEQRDSAMYRCASSPRLQETQYFGPGTRLLVL.

The chain employs TRBV7-9 and TRBJ1-1; D may be TRBD1 (6 bases). Germline loops: CDR1 SEHNR, CDR2 FQNEAQ (reference sequence). V lost 4 bases and J lost 1, with 13 bases in between. The CDR3 is 15 amino acids. CDR3 sequence reads: CASSWGGNENTEAFF. The DNA for the CDR3 is TGTGCCAGCAGCTGGGGGGGCAATGAGAACACTGAAGCTTTCTTT.

The chain has TRBV18 and TRBJ2-2; no firm D call. V dropped 5 bases and J dropped 3 bases, with 4 bases sitting between them. The CDR3 loop spans 12 amino acids. CDR1 and CDR2 (germline): KGHSH, LQKENI. CDR3 residues: CASSSYTGELFF. CDR3 coding DNA: TGTGCCAGCTCATCCTACACCGGGGAGCTGTTTTTT.

This clone showed up just a few times. The chain employs TRBV5-6 and TRBJ1-5; D gene unclear. Trimming cost V 1 base and J 2 bases, with 7 bases left between them. The germline gives CDR1 SGHDT, CDR2 YYEEEE. The CDR3 totals 14 residues. The CDR3 loop is CASSLFVGNQPQHF. CDR3 DNA sequence: TGTGCCAGCAGCTTGTTTGTCGGCAATCAGCCCCAGCATTTT.

This chain connects TRBV6-5 to TRBJ2-7, with 10 bases that match TRBD1. V lost 4 bases, J lost 3 bases, and 3 bases stayed unmatched. The CDR3 runs 14 residues. Germline V gene lookup returns CDR1 MNHEY and CDR2 SVGAGI. CDR3 sequence: CASSLDRGIYEQYF. DNA for the CDR3: TGTGCCAGCAGTTTGGACAGGGGGATCTACGAGCAGTACTTC.

The chain is built from TRBV7-9 and TRBJ2-5; TRBD1 agrees at 7 bases. J gave up 0 bases and V 3 bases, and 7 bases lay outside the gene matches. CDR1 is SEHNR, CDR2 FQNEAQ, per germline (reference sequence). This CDR3 contains 16 residues. Here the CDR3 DNA reads TGTGCCAGCAGCTTTAGAAGGGGGCGCCACCAAGAGACCCAGTACTTC. Protein: CASSFRRGRHQETQYF.

This chain joins TRBV12-3 or TRBV12-4 and TRBJ2-5; tentatively, D is TRBD1 (6 bases). The length of the CDR3 is 13 residues. The germline V and J ends were trimmed by 7 bases and 4 bases, with 13 bases remaining between them. The CDR3 bases are TGTGCCAGCACCCTGGGGGCCGTAGAGACCCAGTACTTC. Amino acids: CASTLGAVETQYF.

The chain has TRBV6-4 and TRBJ2-1; D possibly corresponds to TRBD1 (6 bases). Germline lookup yields CDR1 MRHNA and CDR2 SNTAGT. This CDR3 has 13 residues. Trimming took 3 bases from V and 4 from J, leaving 7 bases between them. The CDR3 coding sequence is TGTGCCAGCAGTGAAGGACAGTACAATGAGCAGTTCTTC. It encodes CASSEGQYNEQFF.

This clone occurred once. The chain combines TRBV6-5 with TRBJ1-1; D may be TRBD1 (6 bases). The CDR3 loop spans 15 amino acids. V shed 4 bases and J shed 5 bases, with 17 bases lying between them. CDR1 and CDR2 from the germline V gene are MNHEY and SVGAGI. The CDR3 loop is CASSSRIQGGTEAFF. In DNA form, the CDR3 reads TGTGCCAGCAGTTCCCGAATACAGGGTGGGACTGAAGCTTTCTTT.